This TCR beta chain comes out of a study of shared clonotypes between healthy human individuals. Germline lookup yields CDR1 SEHNR and CDR2 FQNEAQ (reference sequence). The CDR3 sequence is 11 residues long. General study points: In having few donors, the study represented limited genetic and exposure-history diversity.

Researchers divided each subset's genomic DNA evenly across several immunoSEQ plates. The protocol was immunoSEQ multiplex PCR, while the TCRdb copy is restricted to in-frame clones and leaves out a portion. The repertoire includes over 850,000 clones, 78% of them detected once, and 0.4% to 0.55% sits in the top ten. As regards this clone: What it binds is unknown.

The origin of this receptor is a man younger than 35 in good health. Some clones in this sample may be carry-over from other donors' samples. J is TRBJ1-2 and V is TRBV7-9; D is unclear. Sequencing input: memory CD4+ T cells from PBMCs. Subset indicated: CD45RA-negative fraction. The CDR3 coding sequence is TGTGTCTGCGCGTTAAACTATGGCTACACCTTC. The encoded protein is CVCALNYGYTF.